This TCR beta chain was identified in a study of blood T cells in healthy people across ages. Study details: Template switching captured about one barcoded beta molecule per two T cells.

It was with a sample-barcoded 5' primer and a J-beta primer mix that a second PCR of roughly 6 to 12 cycles was run. Each cDNA molecule carried a tag from a template-switch adaptor that contained 12 random nucleotides. MiXCR was run by TCRdb on the 5' RACE reads, yielding one entry per CDR3 protein. The sample lists 650,000 to 900,000 distinct CDR3 sequences; approximately 59% were seen once. Per germline, CDR1 DFQATT and CDR2 SNEGSKA (reference sequence). CDR3 length equals 15 residues. Trimming took 0 bases from V and 4 from J, leaving 15 bases between them. General observations from the study: Compared with aged donors, long-lived donors showed fewer expanded clones, suggesting selection. Age brought a roughly linear fall in TCR beta diversity measured per million T cells.

Turning to this clonotype: The antigen is undetermined.

The TCR sequence derives from a man aged 25 to 40 in good health. Material: blood. This chain connects TRBV20-1 to TRBJ1-2; unclear D gene. CDR3 region: CSARETGRPGYGYTF. In DNA, the CDR3 is TGCAGTGCTAGAGAAACTGGGAGGCCAGGCTATGGCTACACCTTC.